The 13 T cell receptor beta chains below come from one sample, sequenced in a study of Ad26.COV2.S vaccination and SARS-CoV-2 variants. Treatment of the sample: roughly 19 received Ad26.COV2.S at low or high dose, single or two shots; about five received placebo; per-sample allocation not given. The study sampled participants on day 63 after the first vaccine or placebo injection. Here immunoSEQ multiplex PCR was the method, and the copy in TCRdb shows in-frame clones only, minus some. The sample includes some 350,000 clones, about 85% of them seen just once. Sequences were derived from peripheral blood, sampled in a trial of Ad26.COV2.S vaccine versus placebo. The origin of the receptors is a person between 18 and 65 years old who received the Ad26.COV2.S COVID-19 vaccine or a placebo.

The rearrangement joins TRBV27 to TRBJ1-6; D is ambiguous. Germline V lookup: CDR1 MNHEY, CDR2 SMNVEV (reference sequence). V was shortened by 7 bases and J by 4 bases, with 11 bases between the two germline ends. The CDR3 covers 14 residues. CDR3 sequence (DNA): TGTGCCAGCACCGGGGTAGGTTATAATTCACCCCTCCACTTT. Residues: CASTGVGYNSPLHF.

CDR3 loop: CASSLSDRGTYEQYF. The CDR3 DNA is TGTGCCAGCTCACTGTCCGACAGGGGTACCTACGAGCAGTACTTC. The J gene is TRBJ2-7, the V gene TRBV18, with TRBD1 matching over 8 bases. Germline values: CDR1 KGHSH, CDR2 LQKENI. V lost 4 bases to trimming and J lost 2 bases; unmatched junction nucleotides: 7. The CDR3 length is 15 residues.

This sequence joins TRBV4-3 and TRBJ2-3, with unresolved D. Trimming shortened V by 0 bases and J by 2 bases, and 12 bases separated the two germline ends. Germline values: CDR1 LGHNA, CDR2 YSLEER. This CDR3 has 16 residues. Here the CDR3 reads CASSQDGTIVTDTQYF. In DNA, the CDR3 is TGCGCCAGCAGCCAAGATGGCACCATCGTCACAGATACGCAGTATTTT.

V gene TRBV7-8 combines with J gene TRBJ2-7; 8 bases are shared with TRBD1. Trimming cost V 0 bases and J 6 bases; bases outside gene matches: 7. CDR3 size: 15 residues. Germline CDR1 is SGHVS and CDR2 is FQNEAQ. CDR3: CASSLAGPGGAEQYF. CDR3 nucleotides: TGTGCCAGCAGCTTAGCGGGTCCAGGGGGCGCCGAGCAGTACTTC.

This chain links TRBV18 with TRBJ1-5; D call uncertain. V was cut by 6 bases and J by 3 bases, with 12 bases left in between. CDR1 is KGHSH, CDR2 LQKENI, per germline. The CDR3 has 14 residues. CDR3 DNA sequence: TGTGCCAGCTCTACCCGGGAAACCAATCAGCCCCAGCATTTT. It translates to CASSTRETNQPQHF.

V usage is TRBV5-4 and J usage is TRBJ2-5; no clear D. Germline CDR1 is SGHNT and CDR2 is YYREEE (reference sequence). The CDR3 is 13 residues long. V shed 0 bases and J shed 2 bases, with 5 bases lying between them. The CDR3 DNA follows: TGTGCCAGCAGCTTGGCTATTCAAGAGACCCAGTACTTC. It translates to CASSLAIQETQYF.

This clone was counted once. The chain carries TRBV4-3 and TRBJ2-6; maybe TRBD2 (6 bases). V was shortened by 0 bases and J by 14 bases, with 11 bases between the two germline ends. CDR1 and CDR2 (germline): LGHNA, YSLEER. The CDR3 is made up of 13 amino acids. The CDR3 region has the DNA TGCGCCAGCAGCCAAGATCACGGGAGCCTCCTGACTTTC. Translated: CASSQDHGSLLTF.

The chain uses TRBV9 and TRBJ1-2; weak D call: TRBD1 (6 bases). This CDR3 region has 15 residues. V was clipped by 1 base and J by 4 bases, with 14 bases between them. CDR1 SGDLS and CDR2 YYNGEE come from the germline V gene. The CDR3: CASSVNQGTPYGYTF. In DNA form, the CDR3 reads TGTGCCAGCAGCGTAAACCAGGGGACCCCCTATGGCTACACCTTC.

The chain couples TRBV27 to TRBJ2-7, with D perhaps TRBD1 (6 bases). CDR3 length: 13 residues. Germline-derived CDR1 and CDR2 are MNHEY and SMNVEV (reference sequence). The germline V and J ends were trimmed by 10 bases and 3 bases, with 16 bases remaining between them. The CDR3 region has the DNA TGTGCCACCTCACTTACAGGGCTCTACGAGCAGTACTTC. It codes for CATSLTGLYEQYF.

This clone was counted between two and nine times. The chain is built from TRBV11-2 and TRBJ1-3, with TRBD1 matching over 10 bases. This CDR3 is built from 16 residues. Unmatched junction bases numbered 6, after V lost 3 bases and J lost 4 bases. Germline assignment: CDR1 SGHAT and CDR2 FQNNGV. CDR3 loop: CASSFPRDRGGNTIYF. CDR3 DNA: TGTGCCAGCAGCTTTCCCCGGGACAGGGGAGGAAACACCATATATTTT.

J is TRBJ2-7 and V is TRBV11-2; 8 nucleotides agree with TRBD1. The germline gives CDR1 SGHAT, CDR2 FQNNGV. The CDR3 is made up of 14 amino acids. The ends lost 1 base at V and 4 bases at J; junction bases unmatched: 3. Here the CDR3 DNA reads TGTGCCAGCAGCTTAGGGACAGGGAAGTACGAGCAGTACTTC. Residues: CASSLGTGKYEQYF.

Concerning this clone itself: The sample holds other DNA sequences that translate to the same CDR3. This sequence joins TRBV7-9 and TRBJ1-5; no definite D call. Trimming took 0 bases from V and 1 from J, leaving 10 bases between them. This CDR3 has 16 amino acids. Germline V gene data show CDR1 as SEHNR and CDR2 as FQNEAQ (reference sequence). The CDR3 reads CASSLAGQVSNQPQHF. In nucleotides, the CDR3 is TGTGCCAGCAGCTTAGCGGGCCAGGTCAGCAATCAGCCCCAGCATTTT.

This clone was counted a single time. The chain has TRBV10-3 and TRBJ2-7, with D possibly TRBD1 on 6 matching bases. Trimming took 10 bases from V and 5 from J, leaving 18 bases between them. The CDR3 extends over 13 amino acids. Germline loops: CDR1 ENHRY, CDR2 SYGVKD. The CDR3 nucleotides read TGTGCCACCAAAGACGGACAGCGCCACGAGCAGTACTTC. It encodes CATKDGQRHEQYF.